The source of this TCR beta chain is a study of lymphopenia after photon versus proton radiotherapy (dated by TCRdb to the late 2010s). About the investigation overall: The immunological effects of photon versus proton radiation therapy were compared in patients with gastrointestinal tumors who developed high-grade lymphopenia. The 20 or so patients in the cohort had gastrointestinal tumors, were treated with either photon or proton therapy, and subsequently developed lymphopenia. The goal of the study was to describe how the two radiation modalities differ in their effects on the immune system.

Summary of the overall study and its limitations: Across the cohort, among patients who died, a greater drop in TCR diversity after the nadir was inversely correlated with overall survival time. During treatment, patients who received photon therapy lost naive T cells and TCR diversity and gained effector/memory populations, whereas patients who received proton therapy remained relatively stable. The survival association was assessed only in patients who died, and the authors presented better survival with proton therapy as a possibility rather than a demonstrated result. After the lymphocyte count nadir, oligoclonal expansion, especially of CD8+ Temra cells, was observed in photon-treated repertoires, and the drop in diversity was driven by this expansion.

Remarks on this clone: Its binding antigen is unknown. No much larger clonotype is one base removed from it; base qualities were not supplied.

The CDR3 runs 16 residues from the cysteine to the phenylalanine. Of the read, only the CDR3 DNA is kept; its 48 bases are in frame from base 1. From the germline V gene, CDR1 is SQVTM and CDR2 is ANQGSEA. From V the trimming removes 5 bases and from J it removes 2 bases, while the gene matches leave 6 bases of the junction unaccounted for. The library came from the immunoSEQ multiplex PCR assay. T cell repertoires were profiled with deep sequencing of rearranged TCR beta loci together with multiparametric flow cytometry. TCRdb re-hosts the immuneACCESS table, in-frame sequences only. Its copies lack some clones; in the studies checked, an unresolved V gene accounts for under half of them, and the cause for the rest is not known. Counted in this sample were around 160,000 clones; around nine tenths of them appeared once. Together, the top ten hold around 5.1% of the sample.

The clonotype was recovered from a man in his fifties or sixties with gastric cancer. The rearrangement joined TRBV29-1 to TRBJ2-1; 13 middle bases align to TRBD2. The sample was peripheral blood, taken from a patient treated with photon-based radiotherapy. The CDR3 here reads CSVRTSGRGTYNEQFF. In nucleotide form, the sequence is TGCAGCGTTCGGACTAGCGGGAGAGGGACCTACAATGAGCAGTTCTTC.